Each of the 20 T cell receptor beta chains below was sequenced from the same sample in a study of T cells in Graves' hyperthyroidism and ophthalmopathy. Using RNA transcripts as the source, TCR beta CDR3 regions were amplified. First-round RT-PCR with HTBI primers amplified the TCR CDR3 region. TCRdb reprocessed the multiplex PCR reads with MiXCR, giving one entry per CDR3 protein. The sample includes roughly 300,000 distinct CDR3 sequences, around a sixth of them seen just once. The sequenced sample consisted of blood. All receptors derive from a woman aged 50 to 60 with Graves' hyperthyroidism.

On this clonotype: A much larger clone lies a single base off, so this may be a read error. The chain has TRBV11-1 and TRBJ1-1; no clear D. CDR1 SGHAT and CDR2 FQDESV come from the germline V gene (reference sequence). The CDR3 is 15 amino acids. The DNA for the CDR3 is TGTGTCAGCAGCTTAGGCGTAGACTTCTCCACTGAAGCTTTCTTT. It translates to CVSSLGVDFSTEAFF.

This sequence joins TRBV9 and TRBJ2-2; D gene ambiguous. Trimming took off 0 bases at V and 5 bases at J, with 5 bases between the two ends. Germline CDR1 is SGDLS and CDR2 is YYNGEE. This CDR3 has 13 amino acids. CDR3 DNA: TGTGCCAGCAGCGTAGTGGGGACCGGGGAGCTGTTTTTT. This encodes CASSVVGTGELFF.

This clonotype showed up many times. This chain connects TRBV5-1 to TRBJ2-6; unclear D gene. The germline V gene encodes CDR1 SGHRS and CDR2 YFSETQ. There are 15 residues in the CDR3. Trimming pared 3 bases from V and 0 bases from J, leaving 7 bases between. Written as DNA, the CDR3 is TGCGCCAGCAGCTCCGAGTTCTCTGGGGCCAACGTCCTGACTTTC. Translating it yields CASSSEFSGANVLTF.

The rearrangement joins TRBV3-1 to TRBJ2-1, with D perhaps TRBD1 (6 bases). Per germline, CDR1 LGHDT and CDR2 YNNKEL (reference sequence). V dropped 1 base and J dropped 6 bases, with 16 bases sitting between them. This CDR3 region has 16 residues. CDR3 coding DNA: TGTGCCAGCAGCCAAGGATTGCCAGTAGGGGGCAATGAGCAGTTCTTC. As protein: CASSQGLPVGGNEQFF.

At least ten counts were recorded for this clonotype. The chain couples TRBV12-5 to TRBJ1-1; D gene uncertain. The V gene lost 2 bases and the J gene lost 5 bases, with 9 bases spanning the gap. The CDR3 is 13 residues long. CDR1 and CDR2 (germline): LGHNT, FRNRAP. This chain's CDR3 is CASGLSTGTEAFF. The CDR3 DNA reads TGTGCTAGTGGTTTGAGTACCGGGACTGAAGCTTTCTTT.

V gene TRBV5-1 combines with J gene TRBJ1-4, with a tentative D call TRBD1 (5 bases). The CDR3 totals 15 residues. The germline CDR1 and CDR2 sequences are SGHRS and YFSETQ. With 4 bases removed from V and 5 bases from J, the gap between germline ends came to 15 bases. This CDR3 reads CASSHGGTDNEKLFF. The CDR3 DNA reads as TGCGCCAGCAGCCACGGGGGGACGGACAATGAAAAACTGTTTTTT.

This clonotype showed up just a few times. The chain uses TRBV5-1 and TRBJ1-4; D call uncertain. V lost 0 bases and J lost 7, with 10 bases in between. CDR3 size: 14 residues. Germline V gene lookup returns CDR1 SGHRS and CDR2 YFSETQ. CDR3 bases: TGCGCCAGCAGCTTGGCCCCCTCGCGTGAAAAACTGTTTTTT. This codes for CASSLAPSREKLFF.

This chain connects TRBV4-1 to TRBJ2-1; D is perhaps TRBD2 (6 bases). The CDR3 totals 17 residues. Per the germline V gene, CDR1 is MGHRA and CDR2 is YSYEKL. V lost 5 bases, J lost 4 bases, and 21 bases lay in between. CDR3 sequence (DNA): TGCGCCAGCAGCGTACGGCCCCGCAGCGGGTATTACAATGAGCAGTTCTTC. It is translated as CASSVRPRSGYYNEQFF.

The chain joins TRBV20-1 to TRBJ2-3, with D unclear. Trimming removed 0 bases at V and 6 bases at J, with 16 bases between. From germline, CDR1 is DFQATT and CDR2 SNEGSKA (reference sequence). This CDR3 region has 15 residues. The CDR3 spells CSAREGWLPADTQYF. The CDR3 DNA is TGCAGTGCTAGAGAGGGGTGGCTACCAGCCGATACGCAGTATTTT.

This clonotype was detected a few times. The chain uses TRBV6-5 and TRBJ2-1, with 8 bases identical to TRBD2. CDR3 size: 16 residues. V was pared by 2 bases and J by 5 bases, with 8 bases of the junction left unmatched. Germline V gene data show CDR1 as MNHEY and CDR2 as SVGAGI. CDR3: CASSYRGGLGNNEQFF. CDR3 DNA: TGTGCCAGCAGTTACCGGGGGGGACTGGGAAACAATGAGCAGTTCTTC.

This clonotype has at least ten counts. The gene calls are TRBV5-1 and TRBJ2-3, with 7 bases that match TRBD2. The CDR3 covers 16 residues. Germline lookup yields CDR1 SGHRS and CDR2 YFSETQ. J gave up 1 base and V 1 base, and 6 bases lay outside the gene matches. CDR3 DNA sequence: TGCGCCAGCAGCTTGACGGGAAGCGGGGGCACAGATACGCAGTATTTT. Protein sequence: CASSLTGSGGTDTQYF.

The chain recombines TRBV20-1 with TRBJ1-5; TRBD1 matches at 7 bases. Germline V lookup: CDR1 DFQATT, CDR2 SNEGSKA (reference sequence). This CDR3 has 14 residues. V dropped 1 base and J dropped 4; count of bases not matched to a gene: 4. CDR3 nucleotides: TGCAGTGCTAGAGTCCCGGGACAGAATCAGCCCCAGCATTTT. Translated: CSARVPGQNQPQHF.

This clonotype appeared a few times. Here the CDR3 reads CSASLTGPNTEAFF. As DNA, the CDR3 is TGCAGTGCTAGTTTAACCGGGCCGAACACTGAAGCTTTCTTT. The rearrangement joins TRBV20-1 to TRBJ1-1; D gene uncertain. The V gene lost 3 bases and the J gene lost 1 base, with 12 bases spanning the gap. This CDR3 comprises 14 residues. Per the germline V gene, CDR1 is DFQATT and CDR2 is SNEGSKA (reference sequence).

In this sample, this clonotype turned up many times. The chain carries TRBV2 and TRBJ2-2, with D uncertain. V lost 3 bases, J lost 2 bases, and 13 bases lay in between. CDR3 length: 16 amino acids. CDR1 and CDR2 (germline): SNHLY, FYNNEI. The CDR3 spells CASSEVRQVNTGELFF. The DNA of the CDR3 is TGTGCCAGCAGTGAGGTTCGGCAGGTCAACACCGGGGAGCTGTTTTTT. The full variable domain, its missing parts supplied by reference TRBV2 and TRBJ2-2, is EPEVTQTPSHQVTQMGQEVILRCVPISNHLYFYWYRQILGQKVEFLVSFYNNEISEKSEIFDDQFSVERPDGSNFTLKIRSTKLEDSAMYFCASSEVRQVNTGELFFGEGSRLTVL.

This clonotype was counted a few times. The CDR3 nucleotides are TGTGCCAGCATGGGCGGTGGAAACACCATATATTTT. Its translation: CASMGGGNTIYF. V gene TRBV2 combines with J gene TRBJ1-3; no reliable D call. The germline gives CDR1 SNHLY, CDR2 FYNNEI. The CDR3 is 12 residues long. Trimming removed 7 bases from V and 3 bases from J, with 7 bases in between.

This chain uses TRBV7-8 with TRBJ1-4; 7 bases match TRBD1. The V gene end was trimmed by 4 bases and the J gene end by 7 bases; junction bases not matched to a gene: 6. The CDR3 spans 14 residues. CDR1 is SGHVS, CDR2 FQNEAQ, per germline. The CDR3 sequence: CASSSGQQGEKLFF. CDR3 in DNA: TGTGCCAGCAGCTCGGGACAGCAGGGTGAAAAACTGTTTTTT. The whole variable domain, filled in from reference TRBV7-8 and TRBJ1-4, reads GAGVSQSPRYKVAKRGQDVALRCDPISGHVSLFWYQQALGQGPEFLTYFQNEAQLDKSGLPSDRFFAERPEGSVSTLKIQRTQQEDSAVYLCASSSGQQGEKLFFGSGTQLSVL.

This clonotype was seen repeatedly, ten times or more. J is TRBJ1-2 and V is TRBV2; 8 bases map to TRBD1. The CDR3 consists of 12 residues. Looked up from germline, CDR1 is SNHLY and CDR2 is FYNNEI. J lost 7 bases, V lost 5 bases, and 3 bases had no gene match. The CDR3 sequence is CASSRQGIGYTF. The CDR3 nucleotides are TGTGCCAGCAGTCGACAGGGGATTGGCTACACCTTC.

This clonotype was seen a few times. The chain is built from TRBV2 and TRBJ2-1; D is ambiguous. This CDR3 is 13 amino acids long. CDR1 and CDR2 from the germline V gene are SNHLY and FYNNEI. Trimming left V 5 bases short and J 8 bases short, with 13 bases between. The CDR3 spells CASSRDFLHEQFF. CDR3 DNA sequence: TGTGCCAGCAGTAGAGACTTCCTCCATGAGCAGTTCTTC.

This clonotype was counted many times. The genes are TRBV11-1 and TRBJ2-7; D unclear. This CDR3 contains 15 residues. Germline-derived CDR1 and CDR2 are SGHAT and FQDESV (reference sequence). V lost 3 bases and J lost 1, with 13 bases in between. The CDR3 DNA is TGTGCCAGCAGCTTTTCGAAGGACGGTTCCTACGAGCAGTACTTC. Its protein product is CASSFSKDGSYEQYF.

This clonotype was seen repeatedly, ten times or more. The V call is TRBV12-3 or TRBV12-4, the J call TRBJ2-7; no reliable D call. V dropped 1 base and J dropped 5 bases, with 3 bases sitting between them. The CDR3 sequence is 11 residues long. CDR3 nucleotide sequence: TGTGCCAGCAGTTTAGTAGACGAGCAGTACTTC. Amino acids: CASSLVDEQYF.